This TCR beta chain was profiled in a study of B cell selection in AIRE deficiency. CD4+CD127+ cells were sorted as the conventional CD4 T cells. Study conclusions and caveats: Shared Treg sequences had shorter CDR3s, biased toward rearrangements with few non-templated insertions.

CDR3 length: 15 amino acids. The junction had 9 bases not matched to a gene; V was cut back by 5 bases and J by 8 bases. CDR1 and CDR2 (germline): MDHEN, SYDVKM. Source study methods: Patients' conventional T cells yielded roughly 1.2x10^5 distinct TCRbeta sequences; donors' around 1.3x10^5. The table came from immunoSEQ multiplex PCR; TCRdb's copy has only in-frame clones and leaves some out. V and J calls and clone size are given by that table; D and trimming were obtained from the DNA. The profile covers 20,000 to 30,000 clones, with approximately 96% appearing a single time and roughly 0.2% taken by the ten largest. About this clone itself: The antigen is not known.

V gene TRBV28 combines with J gene TRBJ2-2, with 9 bases matching TRBD2. This receptor was identified in a human donor with AIRE deficiency. Sequenced material: conventional CD4+ T cells sorted from PBMCs. CDR3 nucleotide sequence: TGTGCCAGCAGTCCCGGGACTAGCATTCCGGGGGAGCTGTTTTTT. Translating gives CASSPGTSIPGELFF. Full variable domain (missing parts from reference TRBV28 and TRBJ2-2): DVKVTQSSRYLVKRTGEKVFLECVQDMDHENMFWYRQDPGLGLRLIYFSYDVKMKEKGDIPEGYSVSREKKERFSLILESASTNQTSMYLCASSPGTSIPGELFFGEGSRLTVL.